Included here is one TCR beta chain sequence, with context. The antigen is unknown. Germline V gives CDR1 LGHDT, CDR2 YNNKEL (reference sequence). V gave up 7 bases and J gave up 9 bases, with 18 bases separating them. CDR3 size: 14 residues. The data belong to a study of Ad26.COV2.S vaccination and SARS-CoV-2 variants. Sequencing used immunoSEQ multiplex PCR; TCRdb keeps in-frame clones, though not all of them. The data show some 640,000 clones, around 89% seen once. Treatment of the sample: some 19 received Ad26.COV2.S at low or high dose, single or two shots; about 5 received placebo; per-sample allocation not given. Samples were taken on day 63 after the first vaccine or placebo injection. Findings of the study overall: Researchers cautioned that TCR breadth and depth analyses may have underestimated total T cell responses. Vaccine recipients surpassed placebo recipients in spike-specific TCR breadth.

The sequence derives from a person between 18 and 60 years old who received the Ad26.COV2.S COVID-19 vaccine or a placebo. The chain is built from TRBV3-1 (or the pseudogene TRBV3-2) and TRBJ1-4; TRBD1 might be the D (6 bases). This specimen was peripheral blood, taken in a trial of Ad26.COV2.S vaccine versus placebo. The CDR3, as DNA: TGTGCCAGCACCCCGGAAGGGGGGGATAAAAAACTGTTTTTT. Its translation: CASTPEGGDKKLFF.